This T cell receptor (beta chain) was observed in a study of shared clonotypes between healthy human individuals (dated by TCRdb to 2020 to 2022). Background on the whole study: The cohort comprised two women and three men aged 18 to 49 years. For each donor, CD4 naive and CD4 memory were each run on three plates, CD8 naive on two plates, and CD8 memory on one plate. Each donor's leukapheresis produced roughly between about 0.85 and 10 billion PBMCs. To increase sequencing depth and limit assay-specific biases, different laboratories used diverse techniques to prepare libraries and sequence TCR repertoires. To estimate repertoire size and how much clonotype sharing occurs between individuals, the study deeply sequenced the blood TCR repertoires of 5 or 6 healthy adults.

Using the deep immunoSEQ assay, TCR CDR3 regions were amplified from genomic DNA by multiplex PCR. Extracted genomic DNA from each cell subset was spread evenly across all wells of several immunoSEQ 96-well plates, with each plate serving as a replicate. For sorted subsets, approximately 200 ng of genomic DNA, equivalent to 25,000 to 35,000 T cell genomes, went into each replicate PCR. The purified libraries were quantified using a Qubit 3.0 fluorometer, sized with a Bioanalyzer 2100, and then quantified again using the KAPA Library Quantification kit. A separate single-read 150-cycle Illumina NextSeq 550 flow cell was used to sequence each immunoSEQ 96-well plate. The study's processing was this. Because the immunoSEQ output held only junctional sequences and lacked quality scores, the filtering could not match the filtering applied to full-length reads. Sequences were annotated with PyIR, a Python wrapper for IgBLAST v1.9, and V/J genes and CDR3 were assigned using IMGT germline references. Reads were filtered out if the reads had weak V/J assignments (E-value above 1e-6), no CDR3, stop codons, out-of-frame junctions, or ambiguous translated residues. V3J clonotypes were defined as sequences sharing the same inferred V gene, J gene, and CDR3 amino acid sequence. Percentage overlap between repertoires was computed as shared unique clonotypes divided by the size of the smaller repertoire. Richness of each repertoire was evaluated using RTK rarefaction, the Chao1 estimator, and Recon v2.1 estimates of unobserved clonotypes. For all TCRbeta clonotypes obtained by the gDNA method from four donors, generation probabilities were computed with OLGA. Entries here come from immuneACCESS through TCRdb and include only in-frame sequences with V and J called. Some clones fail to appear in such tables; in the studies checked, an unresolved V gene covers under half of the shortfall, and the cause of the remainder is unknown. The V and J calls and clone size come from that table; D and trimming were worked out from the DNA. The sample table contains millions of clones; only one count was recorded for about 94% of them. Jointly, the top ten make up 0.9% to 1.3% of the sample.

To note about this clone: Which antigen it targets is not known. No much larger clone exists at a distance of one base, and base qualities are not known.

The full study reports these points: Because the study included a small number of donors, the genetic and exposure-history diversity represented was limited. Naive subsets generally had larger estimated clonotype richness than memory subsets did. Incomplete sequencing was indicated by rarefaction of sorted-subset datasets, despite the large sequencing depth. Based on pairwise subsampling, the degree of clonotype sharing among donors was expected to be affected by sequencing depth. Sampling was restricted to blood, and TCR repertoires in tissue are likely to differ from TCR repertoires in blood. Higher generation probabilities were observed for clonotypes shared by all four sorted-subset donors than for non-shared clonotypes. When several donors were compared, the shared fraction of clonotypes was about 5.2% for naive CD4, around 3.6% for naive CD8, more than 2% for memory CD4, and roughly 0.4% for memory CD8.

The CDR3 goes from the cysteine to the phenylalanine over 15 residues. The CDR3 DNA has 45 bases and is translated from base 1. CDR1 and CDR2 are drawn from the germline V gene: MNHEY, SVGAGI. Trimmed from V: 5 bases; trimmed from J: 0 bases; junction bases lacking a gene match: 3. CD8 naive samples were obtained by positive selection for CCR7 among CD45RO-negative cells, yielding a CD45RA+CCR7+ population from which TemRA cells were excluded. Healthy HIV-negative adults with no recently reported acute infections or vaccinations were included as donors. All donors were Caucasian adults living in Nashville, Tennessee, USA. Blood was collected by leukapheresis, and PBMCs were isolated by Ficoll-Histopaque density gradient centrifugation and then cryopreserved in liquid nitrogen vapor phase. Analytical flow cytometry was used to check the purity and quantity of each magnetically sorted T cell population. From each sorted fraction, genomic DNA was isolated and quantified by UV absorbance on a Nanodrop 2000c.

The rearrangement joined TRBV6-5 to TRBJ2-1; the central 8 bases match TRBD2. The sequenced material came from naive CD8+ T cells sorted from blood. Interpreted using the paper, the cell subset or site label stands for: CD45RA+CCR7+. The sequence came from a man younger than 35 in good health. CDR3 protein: CASSQGTSSYNEQFF. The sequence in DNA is TGTGCCAGCAGTCAAGGGACTAGCTCCTACAATGAGCAGTTCTTC.